This is a list of T cell receptor beta chains from one sample in a study of blood T cell repertoires in COVID-19. Clones were read by immunoSEQ multiplex PCR, and TCRdb kept only the in-frame ones, dropping some. The repertoire holds approximately 210,000 clones, with about four fifths as singletons. Sequences were obtained from PBMCs or T cells enriched from blood (not recorded which). Every receptor here comes from an older woman who had recovered from COVID-19. CDR3s include the opening cysteine and the closing phenylalanine or tryptophan. Each record gives: D gene, clone size, J gene, V gene, CDR3 DNA, CDR3 protein. A D gene is named only where the DNA matches it firmly. A row's size may be missing; if present it is once, few, many or a size class.

NA,NA,TRBJ2-5,TRBV4-3,TGCGCCAGCAGCCAAGATCCCGGGGAGACCCAGTACTTC,CASSQDPGETQYF
TRBD2,once,TRBJ2-1,TRBV3-1/TRBV3-2,TGTGCCAGCAGCCAAGTGCCTAGCGGGAGGGGAAATGAGCAGTTCTTC,CASSQVPSGRGNEQFF
TRBD1,NA,TRBJ1-1,TRBV6-5,TGTGCCAGCAGCGGTTCGGGACAGGTGAAAGAAGAAGCTTTCTTT,CASSGSGQVKEEAFF
TRBD1,NA,TRBJ1-2,TRBV4-1,TGCGCCAGCAGCCAACCGGACAGGGCGGATGGCTACACCTTC,CASSQPDRADGYTF
TRBD1,few,TRBJ2-7,TRBV27,TGTGCCAGCAGCCCAACTGCCGGGACAGGGGTCCACGAGCAGTACTTC,CASSPTAGTGVHEQYF
NA,few,TRBJ1-2,TRBV3-1/TRBV3-2,TGTGCCAGCAGCCAAGAGGGAGGCGGGCGGCATGGCTACACCTTC,CASSQEGGGRHGYTF
TRBD1,NA,TRBJ2-7,TRBV4-2,TGTGCCAGCAGCCAAAGCCCGGACAGGGAATACGAGCAGTACTTC,CASSQSPDREYEQYF
NA,NA,TRBJ2-7,TRBV12-3/TRBV12-4,TGTGCCAGCAGCGCGCAGGGTGGCGCTGGGCAGTACTTC,CASSAQGGAGQYF
TRBD2,NA,TRBJ2-2,TRBV5-1,TGCGCCAGCAGCTTGGCGGGACTAGTCGACACCGGGGAGCTGTTTTTT,CASSLAGLVDTGELFF
TRBD1,NA,TRBJ2-4,TRBV5-1,TGCGCCAGCAGCTTGGCAGGGGGCGGCCAAAACATTCAGTACTTC,CASSLAGGGQNIQYF
TRBD1,once,TRBJ1-2,TRBV6-5,TGTGCCAGCAATCCTGCGCCGGGACAGTTATATGGCTACACCTTC,CASNPAPGQLYGYTF
TRBD1,few,TRBJ1-6,TRBV5-1,TGCGCCAGCAGCCCGGGACAGGCGCCGGGTAATTCACCCCTCCACTTT,CASSPGQAPGNSPLHF
TRBD1,NA,TRBJ1-1,TRBV20-1,TGCAGTGGGACAGGGAACACTGAAGCTTTCTTT,CSGTGNTEAFF
NA,NA,TRBJ2-6,TRBV6-5,TGTGCCGTGCCGTGGGGAGGGGGAGGGGCCAACGTCCTGACTTTC,CAVPWGGGGANVLTF
TRBD1,NA,TRBJ1-2,TRBV12-3/TRBV12-4,TGTGCCAGCAGCCTAGACAGGGGCGGCGGCTACACCTTC,CASSLDRGGGYTF
TRBD2,NA,TRBJ2-3,TRBV5-4,TGTGCATGTGGGACTAGCCACTCAGATACGCAGTATTTT,CACGTSHSDTQYF
NA,NA,TRBJ2-1,TRBV19,TGTGCCAGTAGTAGACATAGCGGAAGCTCCTACAATGAGCAGTTCTTC,CASSRHSGSSYNEQFF
NA,NA,TRBJ1-6,TRBV14,TGTGCCAGCAGCCAAGTGTTTCAGGGACACTCACCCCTCCACTTT,CASSQVFQGHSPLHF
NA,NA,TRBJ2-7,TRBV5-4,TGTGCCAGCAGCCGGGGAGGTGAGAGGGCCTACGAGCAGTACTTC,CASSRGGERAYEQYF
NA,NA,TRBJ2-1,TRBV2,TGTGCCAGCACCTCCACCGGGAACTCCTACAATGAGCAGTTCTTC,CASTSTGNSYNEQFF